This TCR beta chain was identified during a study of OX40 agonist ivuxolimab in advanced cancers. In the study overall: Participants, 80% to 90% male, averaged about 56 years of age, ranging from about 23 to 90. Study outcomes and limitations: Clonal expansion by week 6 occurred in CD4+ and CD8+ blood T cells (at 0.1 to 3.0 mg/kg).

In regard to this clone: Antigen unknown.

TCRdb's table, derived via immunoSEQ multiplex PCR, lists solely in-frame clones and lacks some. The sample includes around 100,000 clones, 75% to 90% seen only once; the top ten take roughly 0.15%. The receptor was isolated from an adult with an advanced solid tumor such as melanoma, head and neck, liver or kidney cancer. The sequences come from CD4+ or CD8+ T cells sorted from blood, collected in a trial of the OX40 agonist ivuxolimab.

CDR3 sequence (DNA): TGTGCCAGTAGTACCAGGGTCACGAACACCGGGGAGCTGTTTTTT. Protein sequence: CASSTRVTNTGELFF. The chain recombines TRBV19 with TRBJ2-2; TRBD1 might be the D (5 bases). Germline V gives CDR1 LNHDA, CDR2 SQIVND (reference sequence). With 4 bases removed from V and 0 bases from J, the gap between germline ends came to 9 bases. This CDR3 contains 15 residues. Complete variable domain (other parts from reference TRBV19 and TRBJ2-2): DGGITQSPKYLFRKEGQNVTLSCEQNLNHDAMYWYRQDPGQGLRLIYYSQIVNDFQKGDIAEGYSVSREKKESFPLTVTSAQKNPTAFYLCASSTRVTNTGELFFGEGSRLTVL.